This TCR beta chain is from a study of response to subunit inactivated influenza vaccine. The CDR3 length is 17 residues. TCRdb reprocessed the RT-PCR reads via MiXCR and lists one record per CDR3 protein. The profile shows about 540,000 distinct CDR3 sequences, approximately 20% of them singletons. In this sample, this clonotype turned up a few times. These data also featured in a second study, about T cells expressing NK-cell markers. That study reports: Scientists made TCR beta cDNA using 5'RACE template switching with UMIs. These clonotypes additionally ranked first within the CD3+CD56-NKG2C+ fraction of a handful of donors.

This chain joins TRBV21-1 and TRBJ2-7; the DNA was not used to check the table's D call, TRBD1. TRBV21-1 is listed as a pseudogene. The sequencing used CD4+ T cells sorted from PBMCs, collected 11 to 12 days after vaccination. This TCR came from a man aged 50 to 59 who received an inactivated influenza vaccine. CDR3 sequence: CASTLQGLGRFRYEQYF. The CDR3 DNA reads as TGTGCCAGCACCCTACAGGGGCTAGGGCGATTCCGCTACGAGCAGTACTTC.